These T cell receptor beta chains were read from a single sample in a study of T-cell reconstitution after alpha-beta-depleted transplantation in children. MiXCR was run by TCRdb on the PCR reads, yielding one entry per CDR3 protein. The data contain 300,000 to 400,000 distinct CDR3 sequences, approximately 23% of them singletons. Source: PBMCs, mostly from graft donor cells, taken 180 days after TCRalphabeta/CD19-depleted stem cell transplant. The receptor set was obtained from a male patient aged 10-17 years who had a stem cell transplant for acute lymphoblastic leukemia, so the T cells may come from the graft donor. The CDR3 runs from the conserved cysteine through the conserved F or W. The D gene is left open where the match is weak. Not every row has a clone size; where given, it reads once, few, many or a size class.

d_gene	j_gene	v_gene	abundance	CDR3aa	CDR3nt
NA	TRBJ1-2	TRBV5-1	NA	CASSLGDISYGYTF	TGCGCCAGCAGCTTGGGGGACATCAGCTATGGCTACACCTTC
NA	TRBJ2-7	TRBV5-1	few	CASSVKGDSYEQYF	TGCGCCAGCAGCGTTAAAGGAGACTCCTACGAGCAGTACTTC
NA	TRBJ1-1	TRBV5-4	NA	CASSLVGLNTEAFF	TGTGCCAGCAGCTTGGTAGGGTTGAACACTGAAGCTTTCTTT
TRBD2	TRBJ2-5	TRBV7-2	NA	CASSLVAGTQETQYF	TGTGCCAGCAGCTTAGTAGCGGGGACCCAAGAGACCCAGTACTTC
NA	TRBJ2-1	TRBV19	few	CASSIRRAGSYNEQFF	TGTGCCAGTAGTATAAGGCGGGCGGGGTCCTACAATGAGCAGTTCTTC
TRBD2	TRBJ2-1	TRBV12-3/TRBV12-4	NA	CASSDGTSTYNEQFF	TGTGCCAGCAGCGACGGGACTAGCACGTACAATGAGCAGTTCTTC
TRBD1	TRBJ1-5	TRBV3-1	many	CASSLRQGRQPQHF	TGTGCCAGCAGCCTGCGACAGGGAAGGCAGCCCCAGCATTTT
TRBD2	TRBJ2-1	TRBV5-1	NA	CASTGSSGFSGRWVNEQFF	TGCGCCAGCACAGGGTCTTCGGGGTTTAGCGGGAGATGGGTCAATGAGCAGTTCTTC
TRBD1	TRBJ2-4	TRBV6-1	NA	CASSPGTENIQYF	TGTGCCAGCAGCCCTGGGACAGAAAACATTCAGTACTTC
TRBD2	TRBJ2-3	TRBV7-3	few	CASSLTAGAGTDTQYF	TGTGCCAGCAGCTTAACAGCGGGAGCGGGCACAGATACGCAGTATTTT
NA	TRBJ2-4	TRBV20-1	NA	CSARDISGLAKNIQYF	TGCAGTGCTAGAGACATTAGCGGTTTAGCCAAAAACATTCAGTACTTC
TRBD1	TRBJ2-3	TRBV4-2	few	CASSPGTGASTDTQYF	TGTGCCAGCAGCCCCGGGACAGGGGCCTCCACAGATACGCAGTATTTT
NA	TRBJ2-3	TRBV7-2	NA	CASSLERAATDTQYF	TGTGCCAGCAGCTTAGAAAGGGCCGCCACAGATACGCAGTATTTT
TRBD2	TRBJ2-1	TRBV24-1	NA	CATSLSGSLRDEQFF	TGTGCCACCAGCCTTAGCGGGAGTCTAAGGGATGAGCAGTTCTTC
TRBD1	TRBJ1-1	TRBV2	NA	CASRGQALNTEAFF	TGTGCCAGCAGGGGACAGGCCCTGAACACTGAAGCTTTCTTT
NA	TRBJ2-7	TRBV7-9	few	CASSIARDGFHYEQYF	TGTGCCAGCAGCATCGCCCGGGACGGGTTCCACTACGAGCAGTACTTC